This TCR beta chain was sequenced in a study of blood T cell repertoires in COVID-19. Study-level background: Collection of acute and convalescent COVID-19 samples took place in the United States, Italy and Spain. T cells, B-cell-depleted T cells, or PBMCs supplied cDNA or gDNA.

The table lists this clone with a count of one. In the original analysis: Amplification of reference gene primers provided the estimated nucleated cell counts. The method was immunoSEQ multiplex PCR; TCRdb's version includes in-frame clones alone and lacks a portion of them. That table supplies the V and J calls and clone size; D and trimming were determined from the DNA. The sample has approximately 210,000 clones, 70% to 90% seen once. The source is a woman aged 40 to 55 who had recovered from COVID-19. Sequenced material: peripheral blood.

CDR3 sequence reads: CASSEAPNGEAFF. The CDR3 DNA sequence: TGTGCCAGCAGTGAAGCACCCAACGGGGAGGCTTTCTTT. J is TRBJ1-1 and V is TRBV25-1; no reliable D call. The CDR3 length is 13 residues. The germline V and J ends were trimmed by 2 bases and 11 bases, with 15 bases remaining between them. Germline CDR1 is MGHDK and CDR2 is SYGVNS.